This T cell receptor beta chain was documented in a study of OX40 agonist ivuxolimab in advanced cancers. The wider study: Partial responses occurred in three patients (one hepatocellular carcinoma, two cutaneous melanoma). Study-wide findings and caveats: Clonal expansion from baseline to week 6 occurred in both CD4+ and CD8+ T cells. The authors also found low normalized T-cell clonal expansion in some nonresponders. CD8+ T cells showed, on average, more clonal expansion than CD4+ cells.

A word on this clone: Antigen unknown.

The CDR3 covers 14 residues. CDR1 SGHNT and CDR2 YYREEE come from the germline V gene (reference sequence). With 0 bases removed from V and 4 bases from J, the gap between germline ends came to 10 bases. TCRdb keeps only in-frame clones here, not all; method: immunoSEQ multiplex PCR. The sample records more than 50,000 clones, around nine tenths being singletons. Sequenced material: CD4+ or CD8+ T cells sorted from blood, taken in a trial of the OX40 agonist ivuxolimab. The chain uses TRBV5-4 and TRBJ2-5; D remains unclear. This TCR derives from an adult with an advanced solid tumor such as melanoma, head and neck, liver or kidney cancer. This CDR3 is CASSLVTVGETQYF. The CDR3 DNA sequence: TGTGCCAGCAGCTTGGTAACAGTGGGAGAGACCCAGTACTTC. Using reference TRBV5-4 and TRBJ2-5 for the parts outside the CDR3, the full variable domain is ETGVTQSPTHLIKTRGQQVTLRCSSQSGHNTVSWYQQALGQGPQFIFQYYREEENGRGNFPPRFSGLQFPNYSSELNVNALELDDSALYLCASSLVTVGETQYFGPGTRLLVL.